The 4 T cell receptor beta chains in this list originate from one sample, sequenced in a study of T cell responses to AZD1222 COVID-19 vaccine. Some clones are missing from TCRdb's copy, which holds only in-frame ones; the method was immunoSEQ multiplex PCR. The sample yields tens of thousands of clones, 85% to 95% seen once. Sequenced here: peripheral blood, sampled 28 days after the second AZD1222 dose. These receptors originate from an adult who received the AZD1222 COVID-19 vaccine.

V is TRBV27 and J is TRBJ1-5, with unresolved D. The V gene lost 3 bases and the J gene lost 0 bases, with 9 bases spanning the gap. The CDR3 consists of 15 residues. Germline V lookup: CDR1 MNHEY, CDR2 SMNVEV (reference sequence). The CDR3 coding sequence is TGTGCCAGCAGTTTGAGCGGGTATAGCAATCAGCCCCAGCATTTT. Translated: CASSLSGYSNQPQHF.

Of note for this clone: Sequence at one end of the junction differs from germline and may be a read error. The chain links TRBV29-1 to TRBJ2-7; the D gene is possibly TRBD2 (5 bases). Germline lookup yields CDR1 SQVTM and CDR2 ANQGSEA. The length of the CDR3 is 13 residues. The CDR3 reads CSVEAAYTYEQYF. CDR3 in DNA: TGCAGCGTAGAAGCGGCCTATACCTACGAGCAGTACTTC.

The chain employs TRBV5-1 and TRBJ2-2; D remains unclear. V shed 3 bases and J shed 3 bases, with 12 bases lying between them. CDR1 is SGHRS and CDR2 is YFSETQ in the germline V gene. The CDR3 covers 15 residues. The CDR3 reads CASSSQRPDTGELFF. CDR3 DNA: TGCGCCAGCAGCTCGCAGCGACCAGACACCGGGGAGCTGTTTTTT.

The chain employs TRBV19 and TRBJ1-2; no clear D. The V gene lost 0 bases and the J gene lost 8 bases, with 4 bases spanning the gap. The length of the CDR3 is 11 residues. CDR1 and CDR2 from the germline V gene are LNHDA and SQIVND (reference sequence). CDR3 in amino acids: CASSIDRGYTF. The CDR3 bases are TGTGCCAGTAGTATAGATCGGGGCTACACCTTC.